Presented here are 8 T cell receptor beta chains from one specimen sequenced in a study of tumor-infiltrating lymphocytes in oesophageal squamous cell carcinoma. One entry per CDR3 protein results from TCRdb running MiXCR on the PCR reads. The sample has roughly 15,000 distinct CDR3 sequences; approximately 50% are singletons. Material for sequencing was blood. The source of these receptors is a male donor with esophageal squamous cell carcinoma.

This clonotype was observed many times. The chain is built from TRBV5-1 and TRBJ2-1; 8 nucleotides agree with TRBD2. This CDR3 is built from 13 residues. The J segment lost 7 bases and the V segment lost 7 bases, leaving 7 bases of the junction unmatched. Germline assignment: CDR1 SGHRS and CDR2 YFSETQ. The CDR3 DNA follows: TGCGCCAGCGTAAGCGGGAGTAGGAATGAGCAGTTCTTC. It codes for CASVSGSRNEQFF.

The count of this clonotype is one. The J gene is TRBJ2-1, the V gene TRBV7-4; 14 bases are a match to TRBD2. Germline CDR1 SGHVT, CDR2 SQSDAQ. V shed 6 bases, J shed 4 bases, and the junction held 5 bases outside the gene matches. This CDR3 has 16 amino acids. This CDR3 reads CASRAGTSGSYNEQFF. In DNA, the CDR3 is TGTGCCAGCAGAGCTGGGACTAGCGGGAGTTACAATGAGCAGTTCTTC.

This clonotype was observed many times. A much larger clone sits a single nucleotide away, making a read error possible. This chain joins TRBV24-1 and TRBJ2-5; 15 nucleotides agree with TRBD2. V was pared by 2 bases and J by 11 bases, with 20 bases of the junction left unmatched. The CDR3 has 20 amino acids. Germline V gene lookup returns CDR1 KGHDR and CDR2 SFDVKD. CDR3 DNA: TGTGCCACCAGTGATTCGTTCCCGGGACTAGCGGGGGGCTCCTACAATGAGCAGTACTTC. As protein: CATSDSFPGLAGGSYNEQYF.

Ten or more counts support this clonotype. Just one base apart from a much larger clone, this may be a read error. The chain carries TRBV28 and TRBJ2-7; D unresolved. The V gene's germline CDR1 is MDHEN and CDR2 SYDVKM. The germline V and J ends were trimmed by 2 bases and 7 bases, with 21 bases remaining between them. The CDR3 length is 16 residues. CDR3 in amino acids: CASSLVGGSSYNEQYF. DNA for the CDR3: TGTGCCAGCAGTTTAGTGGGCGGTAGCTCCTACAATGAGCAGTACTTC.

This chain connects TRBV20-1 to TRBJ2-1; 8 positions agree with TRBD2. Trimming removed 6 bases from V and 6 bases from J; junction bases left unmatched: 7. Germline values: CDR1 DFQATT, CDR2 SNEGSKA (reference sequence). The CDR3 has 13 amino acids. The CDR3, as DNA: TGCAGTGCATCCGGGGGGGAAGTCAATGAGCAGTTCTTC. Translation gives CSASGGEVNEQFF.

CDR3 bases: TGTGCCAGCAGCTTAGATGGGGCGGGAGGGGCCGGGGAGCTGTTTTTT. This translates into CASSLDGAGGAGELFF. The V and J genes are TRBV7-2 and TRBJ2-2, with 9 bases matching TRBD2. The CDR3 has 16 amino acids. CDR1 SGHTA and CDR2 FQGNSA come from the germline V gene. After removal of 1 base from V and 6 bases from J, the junction contained 6 bases not matched to a gene.

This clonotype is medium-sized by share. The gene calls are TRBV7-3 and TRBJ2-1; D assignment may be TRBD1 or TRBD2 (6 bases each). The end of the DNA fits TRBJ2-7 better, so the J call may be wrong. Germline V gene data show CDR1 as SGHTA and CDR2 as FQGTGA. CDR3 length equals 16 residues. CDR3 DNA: TGTGCCAGCAGCTTAAAGGGGGGTAGCTCCTACAATGAGCAGTACTTC. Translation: CASSLKGGSSYNEQYF.

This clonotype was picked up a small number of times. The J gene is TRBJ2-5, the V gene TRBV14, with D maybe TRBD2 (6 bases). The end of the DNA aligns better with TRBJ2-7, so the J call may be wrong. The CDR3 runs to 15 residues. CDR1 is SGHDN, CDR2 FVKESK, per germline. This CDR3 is CASSHGTSTYYEQYF. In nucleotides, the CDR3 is TGTGCCAGCAGCCATGGGACTTCTACCTACTACGAGCAGTACTTC.